This T cell receptor beta chain was documented in a study of tumor and adjacent non-tumor tissue in lung cancer. RNA was extracted from bulk tissue without any cell sorting. A modified ARM-PCR protocol with three rounds of nested PCR amplified TCRbeta. Via MiXCR, TCRdb re-called the multiplex PCR reads, giving one row per CDR3 protein. The table includes 68,000 or so distinct CDR3 sequences, 60% detected once. This clonotype has only a few counts. This CDR3 is missing its conserved last phenylalanine or tryptophan, likely due to a read error. This sequence was found in a man aged 45-65 years with non-small cell lung cancer. The sequenced sample consisted of lung tumor tissue.

The CDR3 DNA reads TGCGCCAGCAGCGGAGGACAGGCGGGCTCGAATACGCAGTATTCT. Its translation: CASSGGQAGSNTQYS. The rearrangement joins TRBV5-1 to TRBJ2-3; 7 nucleotides match TRBD1. The V segment lost 4 bases and the J segment 7 bases; nucleotides outside the gene matches: 12. Germline CDR1 and CDR2: SGHRS and YFSETQ. The CDR3 is made up of 15 amino acids.